This note documents a single T cell receptor beta chain sequence. What it binds is unknown. This specimen belongs to a study of T cells expressing NK-cell markers. Study-level information: Just one sequenced donor of eight was HCMV-seronegative, while seven were seropositive.

Scientists made TCR beta cDNA using 5'RACE template switching with UMIs. TCRdb reprocessed the 5' RACE reads and reports one entry per CDR3 protein, with no DNA. This sample's table reports almost 450,000 distinct CDR3 sequences. Study findings and constraints: Dominant NKG2C+ clonotypes made up about 1.0-7.0% of CD8+ T cells in roughly 6 donors. Among a handful of donors, these clonotypes also ranked first in the CD3+CD56-NKG2C+ fraction.

Sequencing was done on a sample of blood T cells: a sorted CD56 or NKG2C T cell subset, CD4+ or CD8+ T cells, or bulk PBMC T cells (not recorded which). This TCR derives from a woman aged 18 to 69 in good health.

The CDR3 sequence is CAISEPEGKNIQYF. The chain combines TRBV10-3 with TRBJ2-4; the TCRdb call, TRBD2, lacks DNA for checking. The V gene's germline CDR1 is ENHRY and CDR2 SYGVKD. This CDR3 spans 14 amino acids.